The sequence of this TCR beta chain was determined in a study of control samples from healthy donors and cancer patients. Trimming cost V 4 bases and J 7 bases, with 19 bases left between them. CDR1 and CDR2 (germline): LGHNA, YSLEER. This CDR3 comprises 16 residues. The repertoire was sequenced with immunoSEQ multiplex PCR; TCRdb's copy has only in-frame clones and lacks some. The data hold 150,000 to 200,000 clones, with roughly 89% observed a single time. Input material: blood. The V and J genes are TRBV4-3 and TRBJ2-2, with D possibly matching TRBD2 (5 bases). The clonotype comes from a woman between 50 and 59 years old in good health. CDR3 residues: CASSPVSRERGGELFF. The CDR3 DNA follows: TGCGCCAGCAGCCCTGTTTCGAGGGAACGAGGCGGGGAGCTGTTTTTT.